These 27 T cell receptor beta chains share one sample of origin, sequenced in a study of response to subunit inactivated influenza vaccine. TCRdb itself ran the RT-PCR reads through MiXCR, one entry per CDR3 protein. Here the sample spans fewer than 700,000 distinct CDR3 sequences, 10% to 15% being singletons. The material sequenced was PBMCs from blood, taken around seven weeks after vaccination. The receptors derive from a man in his fifties or sixties who received an inactivated influenza vaccine.

The chain uses TRBV7-2 and TRBJ2-5; TRBD1 aligns across 8 bases. CDR1 is SGHTA, CDR2 FQGNSA, per germline. The V and J ends lost 5 bases and 5 bases, in that order; junction bases with no gene match: 4. The CDR3 totals 13 residues. The DNA of the CDR3 is TGTGCCAGCAGCATCCGGGACAGGGAGACCCAGTACTTC. Protein sequence: CASSIRDRETQYF.

This clonotype was counted at least ten times. The genes are TRBV20-1 and TRBJ2-7, with 7 positions matching TRBD2. The CDR3 contains 12 residues. Losses at the gene ends were 8 bases for V and 5 bases for J; bases not matched to a gene: 9. Germline CDR1 and CDR2: DFQATT and SNEGSKA (reference sequence). For the CDR3, the DNA is TGCAGTACTCAGCGGGGTTTGGACGAGCAGTACTTC. This sequence encodes CSTQRGLDEQYF.

There are many counts of this clonotype. The V and J genes are TRBV21-1 and TRBJ2-3; TRBD1 is the table's D call, not checked against the DNA. TRBV21-1 is flagged as a pseudogene. The CDR3 has 18 amino acids. The CDR3 spells CASSKGGDANLMTDTQYF. The CDR3 nucleotides read TGTGCCAGCAGCAAAGGGGGGGACGCCAACCTCATGACAGATACGCAGTATTTT.

In its sample, this clonotype was seen a few times. This chain connects TRBV20-1 to TRBJ1-2, with 7 bases that match TRBD1. The germline V gene has CDR1 DFQATT and CDR2 SNEGSKA (reference sequence). J gave up 6 bases and V 1 base, and 8 bases lay outside the gene matches. This CDR3 region has 14 residues. This chain's CDR3 is CSARVQTGTNGYTF. The CDR3 DNA is TGCAGTGCTAGAGTTCAGACAGGGACCAATGGCTACACCTTC.

This clonotype was detected only a few times. The rearrangement uses TRBV20-1 and TRBJ1-3, with D possibly being TRBD1 (6 bases). The CDR3 is made up of 14 amino acids. Per germline, CDR1 DFQATT and CDR2 SNEGSKA (reference sequence). V dropped 0 bases and J dropped 4 bases, with 10 bases sitting between them. CDR3 region: CSARDQGLGNTIYF. DNA for the CDR3: TGCAGTGCTAGAGATCAGGGGCTGGGAAACACCATATATTTT.

The chain links TRBV6-1 to TRBJ1-5; tentatively, D is TRBD1 (5 bases). Trimming pared 8 bases from V and 3 bases from J, leaving 11 bases between. Germline-derived CDR1 and CDR2 are MNHNS and SASEGT. The length of the CDR3 is 13 residues. CDR3 loop: CASHGTLNQPQHF. The CDR3 DNA reads as TGTGCCAGCCACGGGACCCTCAATCAGCCCCAGCATTTT.

V usage is TRBV6-1 and J usage is TRBJ1-3; D ambiguous. The ends were cut back, 6 bases at V and 2 bases at J, with 8 bases in the middle. Germline V lookup: CDR1 MNHNS, CDR2 SASEGT. CDR3 length equals 13 residues. DNA of the CDR3: TGTGCCAGCAGAACAGTGGCTGGAAACACCATATATTTT. Translating it yields CASRTVAGNTIYF.

This clonotype was observed a few times. The CDR3 sequence: CASSQGQGMSYNEQFF. The CDR3 DNA is TGTGCCAGCAGCCAAGGACAGGGGATGTCCTACAATGAGCAGTTCTTC. The chain joins TRBV4-2 to TRBJ2-1; 8 nucleotides align to TRBD1. CDR1 LGHNA and CDR2 YNFKEQ come from the germline V gene. The CDR3 extends over 16 amino acids. J lost 1 base, V lost 1 base, and 3 bases had no gene match.

V and J are TRBV6-5 and TRBJ2-6; unclear D gene. This CDR3 spans 17 amino acids. The ends were cut back, 3 bases at V and 2 bases at J, with 14 bases in the middle. Germline CDR1 is MNHEY and CDR2 is SVGAGI. CDR3 coding DNA: TGTGCCAGCAGTTATTTGGACGTAGAAGCTGGGGCCAACGTCCTGACTTTC. Its translation is CASSYLDVEAGANVLTF.

The rearrangement uses TRBV25-1 and TRBJ2-7; maybe TRBD2 (6 bases). Trimming took off 3 bases at V and 6 bases at J, with 15 bases between the two ends. This CDR3 spans 14 amino acids. The germline gives CDR1 MGHDK, CDR2 SYGVNS. CDR3 sequence reads: CASSEPGEGAEQYF. CDR3 bases: TGTGCCAGCAGTGAGCCGGGAGAGGGTGCCGAGCAGTACTTC.

This clonotype was seen a few times. The chain uses TRBV20-1 and TRBJ1-2, with 9 bases matching TRBD1. V shed 4 bases and J 3 bases; nucleotides not matched to a gene: 9. Per the germline V gene, CDR1 is DFQATT and CDR2 is SNEGSKA (reference sequence). The CDR3 covers 15 residues. In DNA form, the CDR3 reads TGCAGTGCTACTTTGGGGGACAGGGAGCACTATGGCTACACCTTC. Translated, it gives CSATLGDREHYGYTF.

There are a few counts of this clonotype. For the CDR3, the DNA is TGTGCCAGCAGCCGGGGGGGACTAGCAACAGATACGCAGTATTTT. Protein: CASSRGGLATDTQYF. This chain connects TRBV7-2 to TRBJ2-3, with 9 positions matching TRBD2. The CDR3 is made up of 15 amino acids. The junction had 6 bases not matched to a gene; V was cut back by 5 bases and J by 3 bases. Germline V lookup: CDR1 SGHTA, CDR2 FQGNSA. Based on the CDR3 plus reference TRBV7-2 and TRBJ2-3, the full variable domain is GAGVSQSPSNKVTEKGKDVELRCDPISGHTALYWYRQSLGQGLEFLIYFQGNSAPDKSGLPSDRFSAERTGGSVSTLTIQRTQQEDSAVYLCASSRGGLATDTQYFGPGTRLTVL.

The table lists this clonotype with a few counts. The chain joins TRBV6-5 to TRBJ2-3; tentative D call: TRBD2 (6 bases). From germline, CDR1 is MNHEY and CDR2 SVGAGI. The length of the CDR3 is 16 residues. Trimming took off 0 bases at V and 3 bases at J, with 13 bases between the two ends. The CDR3 spells CASSYSRLGGTDTQYF. The CDR3 DNA reads as TGTGCCAGCAGTTACTCGAGATTGGGGGGAACAGATACGCAGTATTTT.

This clonotype was counted at least ten times. The rearrangement links TRBV29-1 to TRBJ1-1; a possible D gene is TRBD1 (5 bases). Germline V gene sequence: CDR1 SQVTM, CDR2 ANQGSEA. Trimming shortened V by 4 bases and J by 5 bases, and 11 bases separated the two germline ends. The CDR3 length is 12 residues. In DNA form, the CDR3 reads TGCAGCGTTGGCAGGGTGGGGACTGAAGCTTTCTTT. Translation: CSVGRVGTEAFF. The entire variable domain, with the rest obtained from reference TRBV29-1 and TRBJ1-1, is as follows: SAVISQKPSRDICQRGTSLTIQCQVDSQVTMMFWYRQQPGQSLTLIATANQGSEATYESGFVIDKFPISRPNLTFSTLTVSNMSPEDSSIYLCSVGRVGTEAFFGQGTRLTVV.

This clonotype was found a few times. The chain employs TRBV7-3 and TRBJ1-1, with TRBD1 identical over 7 bases. The V gene end was trimmed by 2 bases and the J gene end by 0 bases; junction bases not matched to a gene: 6. Germline V gene sequence: CDR1 SGHTA, CDR2 FQGTGA. The CDR3 sequence is 16 residues long. CDR3 region: CASSLGPGQMNTEAFF. CDR3 nucleotide sequence: TGTGCCAGCAGCTTAGGACCGGGACAGATGAACACTGAAGCTTTCTTT.

The chain uses TRBV7-9 and TRBJ2-7, with D perhaps TRBD2 (5 bases). The V and J ends lost 5 bases and 4 bases respectively, with 15 bases between them. There are 14 residues in the CDR3. In germline, CDR1 is SEHNR, CDR2 FQNEAQ (reference sequence). CDR3 DNA sequence: TGTGCCAGCAGCGGGAGCCGCGACCTATACGAGCAGTACTTC. Translation gives CASSGSRDLYEQYF.

The rearrangement uses TRBV9 and TRBJ2-7; no clear D. This CDR3 region has 13 residues. V gave up 2 bases and J gave up 6 bases, with 12 bases separating them. CDR1 is SGDLS, CDR2 YYNGEE, per germline. The CDR3 sequence: CASSVSNVGEQYF. CDR3 coding DNA: TGTGCCAGCAGCGTTTCAAATGTTGGCGAGCAGTACTTC.

This clonotype turned up a few times. The gene calls are TRBV20-1 and TRBJ2-7; D is perhaps TRBD1 (5 bases). This CDR3 has 13 residues. The V gene's germline CDR1 is DFQATT and CDR2 SNEGSKA (reference sequence). The germline V and J ends were trimmed by 4 bases and 2 bases, with 12 bases remaining between them. CDR3 sequence: CSATPPGTYEQYF. CDR3 nucleotide sequence: TGCAGTGCTACCCCTCCAGGGACCTACGAGCAGTACTTC.

This clonotype was seen many times. The V and J genes are TRBV6-5 and TRBJ2-2, with 8 positions matching TRBD2. Germline V gene data show CDR1 as MNHEY and CDR2 as SVGAGI. The CDR3 is 14 residues long. Trimming took 2 bases from V and 9 from J; bases not matched to a gene: 5. The CDR3 DNA reads as TGTGCCAGCAGTTACGTCCTAGCGGGTCGGGAGCTGTTTTTT. As protein: CASSYVLAGRELFF.

This clonotype was counted many times. CDR3 amino acids: CASSPNPDQPQHF. The CDR3 DNA reads TGTGCCAGCAGCCCGAACCCCGATCAGCCCCAGCATTTT. The chain has TRBV7-2 and TRBJ1-5; D is unclear. This CDR3 region has 13 residues. Looked up from germline, CDR1 is SGHTA and CDR2 is FQGNSA. V was pared by 5 bases and J by 5 bases, with 10 bases between.

This clonotype was observed a few times. V and J are TRBV27 and TRBJ2-5; TRBD2 matches 13 bases. Germline assignment: CDR1 MNHEY and CDR2 SMNVEV (reference sequence). V gave up 5 bases and J gave up 6 bases; unmatched junction bases: 9. CDR3 size: 16 residues. CDR3 loop: CASSPGLAGVVKTQYF. CDR3 nucleotide sequence: TGTGCCAGCAGTCCCGGACTAGCGGGAGTTGTAAAGACCCAGTACTTC.

This clonotype turned up a few times. The J gene is TRBJ2-1, the V gene TRBV10-3; 7 positions match TRBD1. The length of the CDR3 is 14 residues. Trimming removed 6 bases from V and 4 bases from J; junction bases left unmatched: 6. Per germline, CDR1 ENHRY and CDR2 SYGVKD. Here the CDR3 reads CAISNRGGYNEQFF. CDR3 coding DNA: TGTGCCATCAGCAACAGGGGTGGGTACAATGAGCAGTTCTTC.

The V call is TRBV2, the J call TRBJ2-1; possible D gene TRBD1, 5 bases. Trimming stripped 2 bases from V and 7 bases from J, with 12 bases between. The length of the CDR3 is 14 residues. CDR1 and CDR2 (germline): SNHLY, FYNNEI. The CDR3 is CASSELGQINEQFF. The CDR3 DNA is TGTGCCAGCAGTGAACTCGGACAAATAAATGAGCAGTTCTTC.

This clonotype was seen more than once but under ten times. CDR3 sequence reads: CSVEEFGGNYGYTF. CDR3 coding DNA: TGCAGCGTTGAAGAATTCGGAGGCAACTATGGCTACACCTTC. V usage is TRBV29-1 and J usage is TRBJ1-2; D is unresolved. The germline V gene encodes CDR1 SQVTM and CDR2 ANQGSEA. V lost 0 bases, J lost 2 bases, and 10 bases lay in between. The CDR3 is made up of 14 amino acids. Variable domain in full (rest from reference TRBV29-1 and TRBJ1-2): SAVISQKPSRDICQRGTSLTIQCQVDSQVTMMFWYRQQPGQSLTLIATANQGSEATYESGFVIDKFPISRPNLTFSTLTVSNMSPEDSSIYLCSVEEFGGNYGYTFGSGTRLTVV.

This clonotype was detected many times. The chain has TRBV12-3 or TRBV12-4 and TRBJ2-1; D uncertain. This CDR3 contains 12 residues. The ends were cut back, 3 bases at V and 7 bases at J, with 7 bases in the middle. The CDR3 loop is CASSFNGNEQFF. CDR3 DNA: TGTGCCAGCAGTTTCAATGGGAATGAGCAGTTCTTC.

V and J are TRBV18 and TRBJ1-5; D call uncertain. The CDR3 is made up of 15 amino acids. The V end was cut by 3 bases, the J end by 0 bases, with 9 bases between. The germline V gene encodes CDR1 KGHSH and CDR2 LQKENI. The CDR3 region has the DNA TGTGCCAGCTCACCGGGTGTAGATAGCAATCAGCCCCAGCATTTT. Its translation is CASSPGVDSNQPQHF.

This chain uses TRBV2 with TRBJ1-4; D is undetermined. Germline CDR1 SNHLY, CDR2 FYNNEI. Deletions cut 4 bases from V and 4 bases from J, with 13 bases between. The CDR3 sequence is 15 residues long. In nucleotides, the CDR3 is TGTGCCAGCAGTGGTCCCCCCGGCGGTAATGAAAAACTGTTTTTT. Amino acids: CASSGPPGGNEKLFF.